What follows are 21 T cell receptor beta chains derived from one specimen sequenced in a study of CD8+ T cells in alopecia areata. Peripheral blood and lesional scalp punch biopsies came from alopecia areata patients. RNA was extracted and reverse transcribed into cDNA as the sequencing template. Libraries were prepared by immunoSEQ multiplex PCR; TCRdb keeps only in-frame clonotypes and omits some of them. The profile shows 7,200 or so clones, around 64% of them singletons. The source material was skin, sampled at week 0. These receptors came from a human donor with alopecia areata.

This rearrangement joins TRBV19 to TRBJ2-7; TRBD2 agrees at 7 bases. From germline, CDR1 is LNHDA and CDR2 SQIVND (reference sequence). Germline trimming cut 5 bases from V and 7 bases from J; bases unmatched to any gene: 11. CDR3 length equals 14 residues. The CDR3 nucleotides read TGTGCCAGTAGTCCCGATCAGACTAGCAGGGAGCAGTACTTC. It specifies CASSPDQTSREQYF.

This sequence joins TRBV7-2 and TRBJ2-3; possible D gene TRBD1, 5 bases. V was trimmed by 5 bases and J by 2 bases, leaving 17 bases between them. CDR1 and CDR2 from the germline V gene are SGHTA and FQGNSA. This CDR3 has 16 amino acids. Written as DNA, the CDR3 is TGTGCCAGCAGCCCCCAACCCCCGACAGTCACAGATACGCAGTATTTT. Translating gives CASSPQPPTVTDTQYF.

The V call is TRBV7-6, the J call TRBJ2-1; TRBD2 aligns across 10 bases. CDR1 is SGHVS, CDR2 FNYEAQ, per germline. J lost 4 bases, V lost 2 bases, and 5 bases had no gene match. This CDR3 spans 16 amino acids. For the CDR3, the DNA is TGTGCCAGCAGCTTATACGGGACTAGCGAATACAATGAGCAGTTCTTC. It specifies CASSLYGTSEYNEQFF.

Only one count was recorded for this clone. The V and J genes are TRBV5-1 and TRBJ2-7; D may correspond to TRBD1 or TRBD2 (6 bases each). Germline V lookup: CDR1 SGHRS, CDR2 YFSETQ. This CDR3 region has 16 residues. Trimming cost V 0 bases and J 0 bases, with 13 bases left between them. The CDR3 sequence is CASSLEGGRSSYEQYF. The CDR3 DNA reads as TGCGCCAGCAGCTTGGAGGGGGGACGCAGCTCCTACGAGCAGTACTTC.

This clone was seen only a few times. This rearrangement joins TRBV11-2 to TRBJ2-1, with 7 positions matching TRBD1. The germline V gene encodes CDR1 SGHAT and CDR2 FQNNGV. The V and J ends lost 5 bases and 6 bases, in that order; junction bases with no gene match: 10. The CDR3 is 15 residues long. The DNA of the CDR3 is TGTGCCAGCAGCCGAGCCGGGACAGCCTTCAATGAGCAGTTCTTC. It encodes CASSRAGTAFNEQFF.

The chain uses TRBV4-2 and TRBJ2-7; the match to TRBD2 covers 10 bases. Trimming cost V 0 bases and J 6 bases; bases outside gene matches: 8. Germline V CDR1 and CDR2: LGHNA, YNFKEQ. The CDR3 contains 16 residues. The CDR3 sequence is CASSQDSKRGGSEQYF. The DNA of the CDR3 is TGTGCCAGCAGCCAAGATTCGAAGCGGGGGGGCTCCGAGCAGTACTTC.

This clone appeared a few times. V is TRBV5-4 and J is TRBJ2-5; 11 positions match TRBD2. This CDR3 has 16 amino acids. CDR1 is SGHNT, CDR2 YYREEE, per germline (reference sequence). The trim removed 4 bases at V and 2 bases at J, leaving 7 bases unmatched. The CDR3 reads CASSISGGAPQETQYF. The CDR3 DNA reads as TGTGCCAGCAGCATTAGCGGGGGGGCCCCTCAAGAGACCCAGTACTTC.

This clone was found a few times. V gene TRBV7-8 combines with J gene TRBJ2-5, with 10 nucleotides matching TRBD2. The CDR3 runs 17 residues. CDR1 and CDR2 (germline): SGHVS, FQNEAQ. With V trimmed by 5 bases and J by 4 bases, 13 bases remained unmatched. CDR3 sequence reads: CASSTIGGAGGPETQYF. CDR3 bases: TGTGCCAGCAGCACAATAGGGGGAGCGGGGGGGCCAGAGACCCAGTACTTC.

The V gene is TRBV6-5, the J gene TRBJ1-5; D remains unclear. The CDR3 is made up of 13 amino acids. V dropped 2 bases and J dropped 0 bases, with 2 bases sitting between them. Germline CDR1 and CDR2: MNHEY and SVGAGI. CDR3 sequence (DNA): TGTGCCAGCAGTTACGATAGCAATCAGCCCCAGCATTTT. Protein product: CASSYDSNQPQHF.

This clone was detected only a few times. The chain links TRBV6-5 to TRBJ1-5; tentatively, D is TRBD1 (5 bases). Trimming shortened V by 11 bases and J by 1 base, and 9 bases separated the two germline ends. The CDR3 length is 12 residues. Germline CDR1 and CDR2: MNHEY and SVGAGI. The CDR3 DNA reads TGTGCCTGCCGGGACAGCAATCAGCCCCAGCATTTT. Protein: CACRDSNQPQHF.

V gene TRBV10-3 combines with J gene TRBJ2-5; weak D call: TRBD1 (6 bases). Germline V gene sequence: CDR1 ENHRY, CDR2 SYGVKD. The CDR3 is 15 amino acids. Between the trimmed V and J ends, which lost 6 bases and 2 bases, there was a span of 16 bases. DNA for the CDR3: TGTGCCATCAGGGGGGCGAATGAAGTTCAAGAGACCCAGTACTTC. Amino acids: CAIRGANEVQETQYF.

The chain has TRBV23-1 and TRBJ1-1; 9 nucleotides match TRBD1. TRBV23-1 is reported as an ORF; its role is uncertain. With 4 bases clipped from V and 0 bases from J, the junction kept 12 bases outside the gene matches. The CDR3 spans 18 residues. In DNA form, the CDR3 reads TGCGCCAGCAGTCCCCCGGCCCCTAGACAGGGGGTGAACACTGAAGCTTTCTTT. Protein product: CASSPPAPRQGVNTEAFF.

This chain joins TRBV12-5 and TRBJ2-3; TRBD2 matches at 10 bases. J gave up 0 bases and V 0 bases, and 9 bases lay outside the gene matches. CDR3 length equals 19 residues. Germline values: CDR1 LGHNT, CDR2 FRNRAP. CDR3 sequence reads: CASGLVTQRGGRSTDTQYF. Here the CDR3 DNA reads TGTGCTAGTGGTTTGGTAACCCAGCGGGGGGGCCGTAGCACAGATACGCAGTATTTT.

This chain uses TRBV11-2 with TRBJ2-3; D is perhaps TRBD2 (6 bases). With 0 bases removed from V and 0 bases from J, the gap between germline ends came to 22 bases. This CDR3 has 20 residues. CDR1 is SGHAT and CDR2 is FQNNGV in the germline V gene. The CDR3 bases are TGTGCCAGCAGCTTAGATCTTGGCGGGATTAGCGGCTTAAGCACAGATACGCAGTATTTT. Translating it yields CASSLDLGGISGLSTDTQYF.

This clone was seen more than once but under ten times. A far larger clone is just one base off, so this is likely a read error. CDR3 in amino acids: CASSRTRGTTGELFF. CDR3 DNA sequence: TGTGCCAGCAGCCGGACTAGGGGGACCACCGGGGAGCTGTTTTTT. The chain has TRBV7-9 and TRBJ2-2; maybe TRBD2 (7 bases). This CDR3 has 15 amino acids. From germline, CDR1 is SEHNR and CDR2 FQNEAQ (reference sequence). V lost 5 bases and J lost 4, with 14 bases in between. Using reference TRBV7-9 and TRBJ2-2 for the parts outside the CDR3, the full variable domain is DTGVSQNPRHKITKRGQNVTFRCDPISEHNRLYWYRQTLGQGPEFLTYFQNEAQLEKSRLLSDRFSAERPKGSFSTLEIQRTEQGDSAMYLCASSRTRGTTGELFFGEGSRLTVL.

This sequence joins TRBV7-2 and TRBJ1-5; D is uncertain. Trimming left V 5 bases short and J 1 base short, with 12 bases between. Germline loops: CDR1 SGHTA, CDR2 FQGNSA. The CDR3 runs 15 residues. CDR3 sequence reads: CASSQQVGSNQPQHF. CDR3 DNA sequence: TGTGCCAGCAGCCAGCAAGTGGGGAGCAATCAGCCCCAGCATTTT.

CDR3 sequence (DNA): TGCGCCAGCAGCTCCTCAGGACAAGGGGATGAGCAGTTCTTC. Its protein product is CASSSSGQGDEQFF. The V call is TRBV5-1, the J call TRBJ2-1; D possibly corresponds to TRBD1 (5 bases). V gave up 3 bases and J gave up 8 bases, with 15 bases separating them. The CDR3 runs 14 residues. Germline V gene sequence: CDR1 SGHRS, CDR2 YFSETQ.

The chain carries TRBV5-5 and TRBJ1-2; D remains unclear. CDR1 SGHKS and CDR2 YYEKEE come from the germline V gene (reference sequence). The CDR3 consists of 12 residues. V was clipped by 0 bases and J by 5 bases, with 5 bases between them. CDR3 residues: CASSLERYGYTF. CDR3 in DNA: TGTGCCAGCAGCTTGGAGAGATATGGCTACACCTTC.

DNA of the CDR3: TGTGCCAGCAGCTCCGACGGCGGGGGGGCTGTTACAGATACGCAGTATTTT. It codes for CASSSDGGGAVTDTQYF. The V gene is TRBV5-4, the J gene TRBJ2-3; 9 positions match TRBD2. Germline values: CDR1 SGHNT, CDR2 YYREEE (reference sequence). The CDR3 has 17 amino acids. The junction had 11 bases not matched to a gene; V was cut back by 3 bases and J by 3 bases. Using reference TRBV5-4 and TRBJ2-3 for the parts outside the CDR3, the full variable domain is ETGVTQSPTHLIKTRGQQVTLRCSSQSGHNTVSWYQQALGQGPQFIFQYYREEENGRGNFPPRFSGLQFPNYSSELNVNALELDDSALYLCASSSDGGGAVTDTQYFGPGTRLTVL.

This clone showed up just a few times. This chain connects TRBV2 to TRBJ1-4; D is uncertain. The CDR3 contains 13 residues. Trimming left V 6 bases short and J 11 bases short, with 16 bases between. Germline loops: CDR1 SNHLY, CDR2 FYNNEI. This chain's CDR3 is CASRDRRTMKLFF. Here the CDR3 DNA reads TGTGCCAGCAGGGACCGACGTACTATGAAACTGTTTTTT.

This chain uses TRBV14 with TRBJ2-3, with D perhaps TRBD1 or TRBD2 (5 bases each). Per germline, CDR1 SGHDN and CDR2 FVKESK. This CDR3 is 15 amino acids long. The ends were cut back, 8 bases at V and 4 bases at J, with 19 bases in the middle. This CDR3 is CASAKGDVAADTQYF. The CDR3 DNA sequence: TGTGCCAGCGCCAAAGGGGACGTTGCGGCAGATACGCAGTATTTT.